Listed below are T cell receptor beta chains from one sample, sequenced in a study of cytomegalovirus exposure and HLA in healthy donors. The protocol was immunoSEQ multiplex PCR, while the TCRdb copy is restricted to in-frame clones and leaves out a portion. The data hold roughly 250,000 clones, with more than 75% observed a single time. The sequenced sample was PBMCs. These receptor sequences come from a woman in her 30s in good health and CMV-seropositive. The CDR3 runs from the conserved cysteine through the conserved F or W. The D gene is left open where the match is weak. Size is stated for part of the rows, as once, few or many counts, or as a class when the clone is expanded.

v_call: TRBV27; j_call: TRBJ2-7; d_call: NA; clone_size: NA; cdr3_nt: TGTGCCAGCAGTTCGGACTTTTACTCCTACGAGCAGTACTTC; cdr3_aa: CASSSDFYSYEQYF
v_call: TRBV5-1; j_call: TRBJ2-1; d_call: NA; clone_size: NA; cdr3_nt: TGCGCCAGTCGAGAAACGACTTACAATGAGCAGTTCTTC; cdr3_aa: CASRETTYNEQFF
v_call: TRBV19; j_call: TRBJ1-5; d_call: TRBD1; clone_size: NA; cdr3_nt: TGTGCCAGTAGTATCCTCGGACAGGGGATTCAGCCCCAGCATTTT; cdr3_aa: CASSILGQGIQPQHF
v_call: TRBV5-1; j_call: TRBJ2-3; d_call: TRBD2; clone_size: NA; cdr3_nt: TGCGCCAGCAGCTTGGGACTAGCGGGAGCCACAGATACGCAGTATTTT; cdr3_aa: CASSLGLAGATDTQYF
v_call: TRBV10-3; j_call: TRBJ1-2; d_call: NA; clone_size: NA; cdr3_nt: TGTGCCATCAGTGAAGGGGGGGCCTATGGCTACACCTTC; cdr3_aa: CAISEGGAYGYTF
v_call: TRBV29-1; j_call: TRBJ2-7; d_call: NA; clone_size: NA; cdr3_nt: TGCAGCGTTGAAATCTTGGGGAGAGAGCCTATCTACGAGCAGTACTTC; cdr3_aa: CSVEILGREPIYEQYF
v_call: TRBV10-3; j_call: TRBJ2-1; d_call: TRBD2; clone_size: NA; cdr3_nt: TGTGCCATTCAGACTAGCGGGAGTAAGATTCTGAGGAATGAGCAGTTCTTC; cdr3_aa: CAIQTSGSKILRNEQFF
v_call: TRBV9; j_call: TRBJ1-1; d_call: NA; clone_size: NA; cdr3_nt: TGTGCCAGCAGCGGTTTAACAGTGAACACTGAAGCTTTCTTT; cdr3_aa: CASSGLTVNTEAFF
v_call: TRBV7-6; j_call: TRBJ2-1; d_call: TRBD2; clone_size: NA; cdr3_nt: TGTGCCAGCAGCGCACTAGCGGGTGAGCAGTTCTTC; cdr3_aa: CASSALAGEQFF
v_call: TRBV27; j_call: TRBJ1-4; d_call: NA; clone_size: NA; cdr3_nt: TGTGCCAGCAGTTCAGACTACCTCCCAGGGGAAGCTTATGAAAAACTGTTTTTT; cdr3_aa: CASSSDYLPGEAYEKLFF
v_call: TRBV29-1; j_call: TRBJ2-7; d_call: NA; clone_size: once; cdr3_nt: TGCAGCGTTGACCAGGGTGAGCAGTACTTC; cdr3_aa: CSVDQGEQYF
v_call: TRBV19; j_call: TRBJ2-1; d_call: TRBD2; clone_size: NA; cdr3_nt: TGTGCCAGTAGTATGATCAGCGGGATCGGAAACAATGAGCAGTTCTTC; cdr3_aa: CASSMISGIGNNEQFF
v_call: TRBV7-9; j_call: TRBJ2-7; d_call: TRBD1; clone_size: NA; cdr3_nt: TGTGCCAGCAGCGGTACGGGACAGGGGGCTTACGAGCAGTACTTC; cdr3_aa: CASSGTGQGAYEQYF
v_call: TRBV29-1; j_call: TRBJ1-2; d_call: NA; clone_size: few; cdr3_nt: TGCAGCGTAGACGGGTTCTATGGCTACACCTTC; cdr3_aa: CSVDGFYGYTF
v_call: TRBV5-6; j_call: TRBJ2-5; d_call: NA; clone_size: NA; cdr3_nt: TGTGCCAGCAGCTTGGATGGGGCCAGCCTAGAGACCCAGTACTTC; cdr3_aa: CASSLDGASLETQYF
v_call: TRBV2; j_call: TRBJ2-1; d_call: NA; clone_size: NA; cdr3_nt: TGTGCCAGCAGTGCTAGCTCCTACAATGAGCAGTTCTTC; cdr3_aa: CASSASSYNEQFF
v_call: TRBV25-1; j_call: TRBJ2-1; d_call: NA; clone_size: NA; cdr3_nt: TGTGCCAGCAGCCCAGGGGAGGGCCTTCTGAGTCTGTTCTTC; cdr3_aa: CASSPGEGLLSLFF
v_call: TRBV30; j_call: TRBJ1-1; d_call: NA; clone_size: NA; cdr3_nt: TGTGCCTGGACGCGACTACCAATGAACACTGAAGCTTTCTTT; cdr3_aa: CAWTRLPMNTEAFF
v_call: TRBV30; j_call: TRBJ2-2; d_call: TRBD2; clone_size: once; cdr3_nt: TGTGCCTGGAGAAGGTGGTTAGGGCTAGCGGGAGTCCCCGGGGAGCTGTTTTTT; cdr3_aa: CAWRRWLGLAGVPGELFF
v_call: TRBV9; j_call: TRBJ2-5; d_call: TRBD2; clone_size: NA; cdr3_nt: TGTGCCAGCAGCCCCCACCTCGGGGGGGAGACCCAGTACTTC; cdr3_aa: CASSPHLGGETQYF
v_call: TRBV2; j_call: TRBJ2-5; d_call: TRBD2; clone_size: few; cdr3_nt: TGTGCCAGCAGACTCACTAGCGGGTCTTTGAAGACCCAGTACTTC; cdr3_aa: CASRLTSGSLKTQYF
v_call: TRBV6-1; j_call: TRBJ2-3; d_call: NA; clone_size: NA; cdr3_nt: TGTGCCAGCAGTGAAAACCTAGCGATTACAGATACGCAGTATTTT; cdr3_aa: CASSENLAITDTQYF
v_call: TRBV7-9; j_call: TRBJ1-1; d_call: NA; clone_size: NA; cdr3_nt: TGTGCCAGCAGCTATGACCCGGCGGGTAGAATGAACACTGAAGCTTTCTTT; cdr3_aa: CASSYDPAGRMNTEAFF
v_call: TRBV18; j_call: TRBJ2-7; d_call: NA; clone_size: NA; cdr3_nt: TGTGCCAGCTCACCGCAACCCACAGGGAGCTACGAGCAGTACTTC; cdr3_aa: CASSPQPTGSYEQYF
v_call: TRBV29-1; j_call: TRBJ2-6; d_call: NA; clone_size: NA; cdr3_nt: TGCAGCGTTGGGGGGACTGACTCCCAATCTGGGGCCAACGTCCTGACTTTC; cdr3_aa: CSVGGTDSQSGANVLTF
v_call: TRBV6-5; j_call: TRBJ2-7; d_call: TRBD2; clone_size: NA; cdr3_nt: TGTGCCAGTCGTCCCGATAGCGGGACTGTCTACGAGCAGTACTTC; cdr3_aa: CASRPDSGTVYEQYF
v_call: TRBV30; j_call: TRBJ2-3; d_call: NA; clone_size: NA; cdr3_nt: TGTGCCTGGAGTGTCAGGCAGGGTAGCACAGATACGCAGTATTTT; cdr3_aa: CAWSVRQGSTDTQYF
v_call: TRBV18; j_call: TRBJ2-7; d_call: TRBD1; clone_size: NA; cdr3_nt: TGTGCCAGCTCACGGGACAGGAGCTCCTACGAGCAGTACTTC; cdr3_aa: CASSRDRSSYEQYF
v_call: TRBV9; j_call: TRBJ2-5; d_call: TRBD1; clone_size: once; cdr3_nt: TGTGCCAGCAGCGTAGGTAGGGGACAGGGGGGAGGAGAGACCCAGTACTTC; cdr3_aa: CASSVGRGQGGGETQYF
v_call: TRBV6-5; j_call: TRBJ1-5; d_call: NA; clone_size: NA; cdr3_nt: TGTGCCAGCAGTTTCGGTCATCAGCCCCAGCATTTT; cdr3_aa: CASSFGHQPQHF
v_call: TRBV19; j_call: TRBJ2-1; d_call: TRBD1; clone_size: NA; cdr3_nt: TGTGCCAGTAGTATGTTCCGAGGGGGCGGACAAAGCTCCTACAATGAGCAGTTCTTC; cdr3_aa: CASSMFRGGGQSSYNEQFF
v_call: TRBV18; j_call: TRBJ1-1; d_call: NA; clone_size: NA; cdr3_nt: TGTGCCAGCTCACCAGTCGTCAAGGGAGGTTCCCTGAACACTGAAGCTTTCTTT; cdr3_aa: CASSPVVKGGSLNTEAFF
v_call: TRBV11-2; j_call: TRBJ1-3; d_call: NA; clone_size: NA; cdr3_nt: TGTGCCAGCAGCTCCTTACAAGCGAACTCTGGAAACACCATATATTTT; cdr3_aa: CASSSLQANSGNTIYF
v_call: TRBV19; j_call: TRBJ1-2; d_call: NA; clone_size: NA; cdr3_nt: TGTGCCAGTAGTGCAGAGAGGAGGAGCTCTAACTATGGCTACACCTTC; cdr3_aa: CASSAERRSSNYGYTF